This T cell receptor (beta chain) was identified in a study of blood T cell repertoires in COVID-19 (dated by TCRdb to between 2020 and 2021). For context, the study as a whole: The collaborator samples originated in the United States, Italy and Spain and spanned the acute and convalescent phases of COVID-19. The samples were drawn from two sources: the first 160 participants of the ongoing ImmuneRACE study, and 1,254 subjects contributed by 6 global collaborators. A freely available public database, intended as a resource for researchers studying the immune response to SARS-CoV-2, is where the repertoires were released. The dataset comprised deeply sampled blood TCRbeta repertoires from subjects exposed to, actively infected with, or recovered from COVID-19. The material from the prospective study consisted of cDNA or gDNA derived from T cells, B-cell-depleted T cells, or PBMCs. Where HLA class I and class II types were available, the types were taken from metadata supplied by the sample provider, not from assay-based typing. A de-identified subject ID, COVID-19 status, age in years and sex were almost always included in the sample metadata. On the study overall, not on this receptor specifically: How much clinical and demographic metadata was included differed by source and by participant, and the metadata was provided uncurated.

Comment on this clone: This clone's antigen is unknown. The record has no base qualities; no much larger clone is one base away.

Whole blood was collected in K2EDTA tubes by collaborating institutions according to the institutions' own protocols. For TCRbeta analysis, collaborators shipped samples as frozen whole blood, isolated PBMCs, or DNA extracted from either of those sample types. From the germline V gene (reference sequence), CDR1 is LNHDA and CDR2 is SQIVND. V loses 7 bases of germline sequence and J loses 7 bases, and the interval between the two ends is 11 bases. The CDR3 runs 12 amino acids, cysteine and phenylalanine included. Just CDR3 DNA is preserved here, 36 bases in frame from base 1. TCRbeta CDR3 regions were amplified from genomic DNA using the immunoSEQ Assay, a bias-controlled multiplex PCR. The published analysis was carried out like this. The number of nucleated cells in each sample was estimated from the amplification of reference gene primers within the assay. To quantify the absolute abundance of each unique TCRbeta CDR3 rearrangement, sequence reads were collapsed and filtered. Productive Simpson clonality was computed per sample as the square root of Simpson's diversity index over productive rearrangements. In TCRdb, the immuneACCESS table is reduced to in-frame sequences with V and J assigned. These tables do not hold every clone; where another copy was compared, an unresolved V gene accounts for under half, and the others remain unexplained. V and J calls plus clone size are reproduced from that table; the DNA served to infer D and trimming. The sample includes tens of thousands of clones, with roughly 84% observed a single time. The ten largest clonotypes hold just over 4.5% of the sample.

The sequence joins TRBV19 to TRBJ1-5; tentative D gene TRBD1, with 6 bases matching. The sequence derives from a woman between 55 and 75 years old with acute or convalescent COVID-19. The sample taken for sequencing was peripheral blood. The DNA is as follows: TGTGCCAGTACACAGGGAAGACAGCCCCAGCATTTT. It translates as CASTQGRQPQHF.